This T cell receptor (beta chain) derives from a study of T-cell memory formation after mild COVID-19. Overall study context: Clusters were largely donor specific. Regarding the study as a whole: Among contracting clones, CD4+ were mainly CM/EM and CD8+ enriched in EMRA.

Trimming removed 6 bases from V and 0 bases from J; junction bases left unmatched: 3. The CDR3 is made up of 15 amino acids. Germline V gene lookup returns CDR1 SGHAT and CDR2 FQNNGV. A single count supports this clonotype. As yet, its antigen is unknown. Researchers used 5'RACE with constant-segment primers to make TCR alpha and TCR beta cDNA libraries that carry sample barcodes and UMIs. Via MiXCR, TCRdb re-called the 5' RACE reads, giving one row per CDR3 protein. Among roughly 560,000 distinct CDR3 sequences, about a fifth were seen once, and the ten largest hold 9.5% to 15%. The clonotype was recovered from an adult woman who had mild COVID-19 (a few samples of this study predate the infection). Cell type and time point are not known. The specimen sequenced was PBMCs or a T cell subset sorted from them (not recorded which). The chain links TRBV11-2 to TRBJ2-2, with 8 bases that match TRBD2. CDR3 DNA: TGTGCCAGCAGGAAACTAGCGGCGAACACCGGGGAGCTGTTTTTT. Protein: CASRKLAANTGELFF.